This T cell receptor (beta chain) was recorded in a study of T cells in Graves' hyperthyroidism and ophthalmopathy. Researchers amplified the TCR beta CDR3 regions from RNA transcripts. In the first-round RT-PCR of the TCR CDR3, the HTBI primer set was used. Using its own MiXCR run on the multiplex PCR reads, TCRdb lists one record per CDR3 protein. This sample has 300,000 to 450,000 distinct CDR3 sequences, with about 15% found just once. The CDR3 extends over 16 amino acids. Germline CDR1 SGDLS, CDR2 YYNGEE. V dropped 0 bases and J dropped 3; count of bases not matched to a gene: 5. V gene TRBV9 combines with J gene TRBJ2-3, with 9 bases aligning to TRBD1. What was sequenced was blood. The receptor was derived from a woman aged 25-40 years with Graves' hyperthyroidism. CDR3 sequence reads: CASSVGGGQGTDTQYF. DNA for the CDR3: TGTGCCAGCAGCGTAGGAGGCGGACAGGGGACAGATACGCAGTATTTT.